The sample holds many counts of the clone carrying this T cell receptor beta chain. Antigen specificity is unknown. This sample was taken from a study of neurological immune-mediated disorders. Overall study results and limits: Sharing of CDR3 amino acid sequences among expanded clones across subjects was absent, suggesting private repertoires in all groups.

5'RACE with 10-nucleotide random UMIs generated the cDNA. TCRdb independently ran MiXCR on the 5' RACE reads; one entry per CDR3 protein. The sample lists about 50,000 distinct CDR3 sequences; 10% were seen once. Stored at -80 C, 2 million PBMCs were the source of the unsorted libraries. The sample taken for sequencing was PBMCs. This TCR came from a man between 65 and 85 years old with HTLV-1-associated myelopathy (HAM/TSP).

This CDR3 is CASSPDRVGIQYF. The CDR3 DNA reads TGTGCCAGCAGCCCGGACAGGGTCGGCATTCAGTACTTC. This chain connects TRBV7-9 to TRBJ2-4; TRBD1 agrees at 8 bases. The J segment lost 9 bases and the V segment lost 5 bases, leaving 6 bases of the junction unmatched. Per the germline V gene, CDR1 is SEHNR and CDR2 is FQNEAQ (reference sequence). This CDR3 is 13 amino acids long.